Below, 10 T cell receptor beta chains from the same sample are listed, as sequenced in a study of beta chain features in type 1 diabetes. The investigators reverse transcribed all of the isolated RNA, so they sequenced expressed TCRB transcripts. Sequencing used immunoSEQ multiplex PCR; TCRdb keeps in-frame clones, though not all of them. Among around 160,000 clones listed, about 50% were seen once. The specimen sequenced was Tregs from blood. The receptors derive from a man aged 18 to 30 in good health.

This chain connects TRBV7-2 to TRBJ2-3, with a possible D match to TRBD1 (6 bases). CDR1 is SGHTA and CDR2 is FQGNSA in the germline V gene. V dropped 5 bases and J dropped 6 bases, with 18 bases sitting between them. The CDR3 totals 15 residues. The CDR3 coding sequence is TGTGCCAGCAGCCTTCAGGGGAGCCTTCGGGATACGCAGTATTTT. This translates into CASSLQGSLRDTQYF.

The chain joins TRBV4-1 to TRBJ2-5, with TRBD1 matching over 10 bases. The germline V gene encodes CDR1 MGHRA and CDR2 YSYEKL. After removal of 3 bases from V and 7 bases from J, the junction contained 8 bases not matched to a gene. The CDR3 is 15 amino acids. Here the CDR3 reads CASSQGQGRIGTQYF. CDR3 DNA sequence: TGCGCCAGCAGCCAGGGACAGGGGCGGATAGGGACCCAGTACTTC.

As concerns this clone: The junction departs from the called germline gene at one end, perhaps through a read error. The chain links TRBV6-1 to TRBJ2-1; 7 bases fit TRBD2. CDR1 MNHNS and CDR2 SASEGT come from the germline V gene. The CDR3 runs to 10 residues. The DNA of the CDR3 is TGTGCCAGCAGGAGCGGGACTTCAGTCTTC. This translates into CASRSGTSVF.

CDR3 sequence: CASSHSGNQPQHF. The CDR3 DNA sequence: TGTGCCAGCAGCCATAGTGGTAATCAGCCCCAGCATTTT. This rearrangement joins TRBV7-6 to TRBJ1-5, with D uncertain. V was clipped by 5 bases and J by 4 bases, with 9 bases between them. The CDR3 length is 13 residues. Germline CDR1 is SGHVS and CDR2 is FNYEAQ.

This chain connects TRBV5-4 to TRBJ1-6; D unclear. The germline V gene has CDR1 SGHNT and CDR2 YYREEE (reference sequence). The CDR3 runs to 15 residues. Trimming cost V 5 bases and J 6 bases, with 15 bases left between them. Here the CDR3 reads CASRASAVSNSPLHF. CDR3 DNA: TGTGCCAGCAGAGCATCTGCGGTTTCTAATTCACCCCTCCACTTT.

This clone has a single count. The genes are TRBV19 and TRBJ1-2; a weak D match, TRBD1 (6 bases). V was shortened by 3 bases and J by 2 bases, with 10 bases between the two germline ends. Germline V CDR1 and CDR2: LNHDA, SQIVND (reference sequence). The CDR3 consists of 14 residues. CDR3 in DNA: TGTGCCAGTAGTATTGCAGGGGTCAACTATGGCTACACCTTC. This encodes CASSIAGVNYGYTF.

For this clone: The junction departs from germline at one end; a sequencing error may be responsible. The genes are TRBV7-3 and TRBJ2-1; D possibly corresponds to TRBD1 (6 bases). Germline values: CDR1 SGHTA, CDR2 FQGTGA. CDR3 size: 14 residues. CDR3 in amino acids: CASSLTPDSHEQFF. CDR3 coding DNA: TGTGCCAGCAGCCTAACCCCGGACAGCCATGAGCAGTTCTTC.

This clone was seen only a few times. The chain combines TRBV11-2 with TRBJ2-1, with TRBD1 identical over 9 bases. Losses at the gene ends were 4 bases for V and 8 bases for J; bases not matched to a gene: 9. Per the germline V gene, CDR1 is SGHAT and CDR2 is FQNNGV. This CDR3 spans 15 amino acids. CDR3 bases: TGTGCCAGCAGCTCTCCGGGACAGGGAAGATATGAGCAGTTCTTC. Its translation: CASSSPGQGRYEQFF.

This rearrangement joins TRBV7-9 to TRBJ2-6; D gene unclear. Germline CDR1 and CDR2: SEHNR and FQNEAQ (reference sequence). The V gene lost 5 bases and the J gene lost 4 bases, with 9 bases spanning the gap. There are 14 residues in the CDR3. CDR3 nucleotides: TGTGCCAGCAGCCCCCCGGTCGGGGCCAACGTCCTGACTTTC. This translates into CASSPPVGANVLTF.

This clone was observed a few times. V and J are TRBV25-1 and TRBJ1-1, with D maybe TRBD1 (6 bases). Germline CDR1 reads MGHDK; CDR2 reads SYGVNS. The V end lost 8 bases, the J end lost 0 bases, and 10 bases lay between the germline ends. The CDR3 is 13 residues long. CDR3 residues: CASWGQLNTEAFF. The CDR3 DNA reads TGTGCCAGCTGGGGGCAGCTGAACACTGAAGCTTTCTTT. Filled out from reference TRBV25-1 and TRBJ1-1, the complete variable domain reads EADIYQTPRYLVIGTGKKITLECSQTMGHDKMYWYQQDPGMELHLIHYSYGVNSTEKGDLSSESTVSRIRTEHFPLTLESARPSHTSQYLCASWGQLNTEAFFGQGTRLTVV.